The 14 T cell receptor beta chains below all came from one sample that was sequenced in a study of sequential checkpoint blockade in melanoma. Sequencing used immunoSEQ multiplex PCR; TCRdb keeps in-frame clones, though not all of them. The table lists tens of thousands of clones, 84% of them singletons. The treatment is: randomized to nivolumab then ipilimumab (arm A) or the reverse (arm B). This sample comprised CD8+ T cells sorted from blood (inferred from file names), obtained from a patient given nivolumab and ipilimumab in sequence. The origin of the receptors is a human donor with melanoma.

The chain is built from TRBV10-1 and TRBJ1-5; TRBD1 is a possible D gene (5 bases). Deletions cut 10 bases from V and 4 bases from J, with 17 bases between. This CDR3 comprises 14 residues. Looked up from germline, CDR1 is WNHNN and CDR2 is SYGVQD (reference sequence). The CDR3 reads CATTVGGENQPQHF. DNA of the CDR3: TGCGCCACCACAGTTGGGGGGGAGAATCAGCCCCAGCATTTT.

The chain uses TRBV5-1 and TRBJ2-3, with TRBD2 matching 7 bases. This CDR3 region has 19 residues. Trimming at V came to 4 bases and at J to 0 bases, leaving 17 bases not matched to a gene. The germline CDR1 and CDR2 sequences are SGHRS and YFSETQ. In nucleotides, the CDR3 is TGCGCCAGCAGCCGAGAAGGTGATGGGGCGGGAGTTAGCACAGATACGCAGTATTTT. Its protein product is CASSREGDGAGVSTDTQYF.

The rearrangement joins TRBV28 to TRBJ2-1; 10 bases match TRBD2. The CDR3 totals 15 residues. The germline V gene has CDR1 MDHEN and CDR2 SYDVKM. V lost 1 base and J lost 8; bases outside the gene matches: 5. CDR3 in amino acids: CASSLSPSGSDEQFF. The CDR3 nucleotides read TGTGCCAGCAGTTTATCTCCTAGCGGGAGCGATGAGCAGTTCTTC.

The chain employs TRBV29-1 and TRBJ1-2; 8 bases fit TRBD1. The germline gives CDR1 SQVTM, CDR2 ANQGSEA. Trimming cost V 7 bases and J 9 bases; bases outside gene matches: 7. CDR3 size: 11 residues. CDR3 nucleotides: TGCAGCGCATGGACAGGGATTAGCTACACCTTC. Protein sequence: CSAWTGISYTF.

The chain carries TRBV6-1 and TRBJ2-7; TRBD2 is a possible D gene (5 bases). The germline V gene encodes CDR1 MNHNS and CDR2 SASEGT. The CDR3 has 13 amino acids. The germline V and J ends were trimmed by 6 bases and 2 bases, with 11 bases remaining between them. The CDR3 loop reads CASRGGQPYEQYF. CDR3 sequence (DNA): TGTGCCAGCAGGGGCGGGCAACCCTACGAGCAGTACTTC.

The chain links TRBV9 to TRBJ2-1; 14 bases match TRBD2. The CDR3 is 19 amino acids. Germline V CDR1 and CDR2: SGDLS, YYNGEE. With V trimmed by 3 bases and J by 2 bases, 10 bases remained unmatched. This chain's CDR3 is CASSAPGLAGDGTYNEQFF. CDR3 nucleotide sequence: TGTGCCAGCAGCGCACCGGGACTAGCGGGAGACGGGACCTACAATGAGCAGTTCTTC.

The rearrangement links TRBV5-1 to TRBJ2-7; 7 bases map to TRBD1. Trimming took 4 bases from V and 3 from J; bases not matched to a gene: 4. The CDR3 is made up of 13 amino acids. CDR1 SGHRS and CDR2 YFSETQ come from the germline V gene. The CDR3 region is CASSVGQNYEQYF. The CDR3 DNA follows: TGCGCCAGCAGCGTGGGACAGAACTACGAGCAGTACTTC. The entire variable domain, with the rest obtained from reference TRBV5-1 and TRBJ2-7, is as follows: KAGVTQTPRYLIKTRGQQVTLSCSPISGHRSVSWYQQTPGQGLQFLFEYFSETQRNKGNFPGRFSGRQFSNSRSEMNVSTLELGDSALYLCASSVGQNYEQYFGPGTRLTVT.

This chain uses TRBV9 with TRBJ2-7; D may be TRBD2 (7 bases). This CDR3 region has 14 residues. Germline-derived CDR1 and CDR2 are SGDLS and YYNGEE. The V and J ends lost 0 bases and 6 bases respectively, with 13 bases between them. The DNA of the CDR3 is TGTGCCAGCAGCGTAGGGGGGGGGCCTCGCGAGCAGTACTTC. Translating it yields CASSVGGGPREQYF.

The gene calls are TRBV28 and TRBJ1-2; D is possibly TRBD1 (5 bases). This CDR3 has 15 amino acids. V was clipped by 5 bases and J by 6 bases, with 19 bases between them. The germline V gene has CDR1 MDHEN and CDR2 SYDVKM. Here the CDR3 DNA reads TGTGCCAGCAGTCAAGGCTTTCAGGGCCCCCATGGCTACACCTTC. This encodes CASSQGFQGPHGYTF.

The chain combines TRBV4-2 with TRBJ1-2, with D perhaps matching TRBD1 (5 bases). The CDR3 extends over 13 amino acids. Trimming took off 3 bases at V and 4 bases at J, with 9 bases between the two ends. Germline assignment: CDR1 LGHNA and CDR2 YNFKEQ. The CDR3 nucleotides are TGTGCCAGCAGCCAGGGGCCAGGCTATGGCTACACCTTC. This gives the protein CASSQGPGYGYTF.

This clone occurred once. V is TRBV10-1 and J is TRBJ1-1; 10 positions agree with TRBD1. CDR3 length: 13 amino acids. V trimming: 6 bases; J trimming: 6 bases; junction bases outside the gene matches: 4. Germline CDR1 is WNHNN and CDR2 is SYGVQD (reference sequence). CDR3 amino acids: CASSGGQGAEAFF. The CDR3 coding sequence is TGCGCCAGCAGCGGCGGACAGGGGGCTGAAGCTTTCTTT.

The V gene is TRBV21-1, the J gene TRBJ1-5. TRBV21-1 constitutes a pseudogene. CDR3 length: 14 amino acids. The CDR3, as DNA: TGTGCCAGCAGCAAGCGGGGGCTCGGGGAGCCCCAGCATTTT. It translates to CASSKRGLGEPQHF.

The chain couples TRBV29-1 to TRBJ2-5, with D uncertain. V dropped 5 bases and J dropped 7 bases, with 14 bases sitting between them. This CDR3 is 12 amino acids long. Germline V gene data show CDR1 as SQVTM and CDR2 as ANQGSEA. This chain's CDR3 is CSVPFPPGTQYF. CDR3 DNA sequence: TGCAGCGTTCCCTTTCCCCCAGGGACCCAGTACTTC.

The chain is built from TRBV28 and TRBJ1-5; maybe TRBD1 (5 bases). Per the germline V gene, CDR1 is MDHEN and CDR2 is SYDVKM. The V gene lost 5 bases and the J gene lost 5 bases, with 16 bases spanning the gap. This CDR3 has 15 residues. The CDR3, as DNA: TGTGCCAGCAGTCTCCTAACAGGTTTGGATCAGCCCCAGCATTTT. Translation: CASSLLTGLDQPQHF.